Listed here are 30 T cell receptor beta chains from one sample, sequenced in a study of response to subunit inactivated influenza vaccine. In TCRdb, the RT-PCR reads were re-called with MiXCR into one record per CDR3 protein. The table includes 450,000 to 600,000 distinct CDR3 sequences, 7.6% detected once. The material was PBMCs from blood, obtained roughly 24 months after vaccination. Source of these receptors: a man aged 50 to 75 who received an inactivated influenza vaccine.

This clonotype showed up just a few times. This rearrangement joins TRBV20-1 to TRBJ1-1, with 9 bases fitting TRBD1. CDR3 length: 12 amino acids. V was clipped by 6 bases and J by 5 bases; unmatched bases: 4. In germline, CDR1 is DFQATT, CDR2 SNEGSKA (reference sequence). The chain's CDR3 is CSAATGGTEAFF. CDR3 bases: TGCAGTGCAGCGACAGGGGGGACTGAAGCTTTCTTT.

This clonotype was seen a few times. J is TRBJ2-1 and V is TRBV18, with 8 positions matching TRBD2. J gave up 9 bases and V 5 bases, and 12 bases lay outside the gene matches. Germline values: CDR1 KGHSH, CDR2 LQKENI. The CDR3 is 15 residues long. This CDR3 reads CASSELGLGAGEQFF. CDR3 nucleotides: TGTGCCAGCTCAGAGCTGGGACTAGGAGCCGGTGAGCAGTTCTTC.

The chain is built from TRBV7-9 and TRBJ2-3; D not resolved. V shed 3 bases and J shed 4 bases, with 20 bases lying between them. The CDR3 extends over 17 amino acids. Germline CDR1 reads SEHNR; CDR2 reads FQNEAQ (reference sequence). The CDR3 here is CASSLLRHSSRPDTQYF. Here the CDR3 DNA reads TGTGCCAGCAGCTTGCTACGACATTCCTCGCGGCCAGATACGCAGTATTTT. Together with reference TRBV7-9 and TRBJ2-3, the CDR3 gives the full variable domain: DTGVSQNPRHKITKRGQNVTFRCDPISEHNRLYWYRQTLGQGPEFLTYFQNEAQLEKSRLLSDRFSAERPKGSFSTLEIQRTEQGDSAMYLCASSLLRHSSRPDTQYFGPGTRLTVL.

J is TRBJ2-1 and V is TRBV13, with 7 bases lining up with TRBD2. Trimming at V came to 2 bases and at J to 1 base, leaving 8 bases not matched to a gene. This CDR3 is 17 amino acids long. The germline gives CDR1 PRHDT, CDR2 FYEKMQ (reference sequence). In DNA form, the CDR3 reads TGTGCCAGCAGCTTAAGGGATGGCGGGAGTTCCTACAATGAGCAGTTCTTC. Its translation: CASSLRDGGSSYNEQFF.

The gene calls are TRBV7-2 and TRBJ1-2, with 9 bases lining up with TRBD1. Per germline, CDR1 SGHTA and CDR2 FQGNSA. After removal of 8 bases from V and 4 bases from J, the junction contained 11 bases not matched to a gene. The CDR3 extends over 15 amino acids. CDR3 sequence reads: CASAPGTGLGYGYTF. As DNA, the CDR3 is TGTGCCAGCGCCCCTGGGACAGGGTTGGGCTATGGCTACACCTTC.

This clonotype has more than one count but fewer than ten. This sequence joins TRBV4-3 and TRBJ1-5; no clear D gene. There are 16 residues in the CDR3. Germline assignment: CDR1 LGHNA and CDR2 YSLEER. V was pared by 0 bases and J by 0 bases, with 9 bases between. CDR3 DNA sequence: TGCGCCAGCAGCCAAGAGTGGGTCCCTAGCAATCAGCCCCAGCATTTT. As protein: CASSQEWVPSNQPQHF.

The chain is built from TRBV12-3 or TRBV12-4 and TRBJ1-2; possible D gene TRBD1, 5 bases. The V end was cut by 4 bases, the J end by 4 bases, with 10 bases between. The CDR3 has 13 amino acids. This chain's CDR3 is CASSYGTGYGYTF. The CDR3 DNA reads as TGTGCCAGCAGTTACGGGACGGGCTATGGCTACACCTTC.

This clonotype was seen only a few times. This chain connects TRBV7-9 to TRBJ2-7; D remains ambiguous. CDR1 and CDR2 (germline): SEHNR, FQNEAQ (reference sequence). The CDR3 runs to 12 residues. V dropped 0 bases and J dropped 10 bases, with 10 bases sitting between them. CDR3 protein: CASSLAEGFQYF. CDR3 sequence (DNA): TGTGCCAGCAGCTTAGCGGAAGGGTTCCAGTACTTC.

This clonotype has just a few counts. V and J are TRBV10-1 and TRBJ2-3; possibly TRBD1 or TRBD2 for D (6 bases each). Germline values: CDR1 WNHNN, CDR2 SYGVQD (reference sequence). Trimming removed 0 bases at V and 4 bases at J, with 14 bases between. This CDR3 has 16 amino acids. CDR3 sequence reads: CASSESGRGGPDTQYF. In DNA, the CDR3 is TGCGCCAGCAGTGAGTCGGGCAGGGGAGGACCAGATACGCAGTATTTT.

This clonotype was counted between two and nine times. The chain recombines TRBV20-1 with TRBJ2-7, with 9 bases fitting TRBD2. This CDR3 contains 14 residues. Germline trimming cut 3 bases from V and 3 bases from J; bases unmatched to any gene: 6. CDR1 and CDR2 (germline): DFQATT, SNEGSKA (reference sequence). The CDR3 region is CSAREGLAVYEQYF. In nucleotides, the CDR3 is TGCAGTGCTAGGGAGGGACTAGCAGTCTACGAGCAGTACTTC.

This clonotype was seen only a few times. The chain is built from TRBV6-2 or TRBV6-3 and TRBJ2-5, with TRBD2 identical over 11 bases. This CDR3 region has 17 residues. Looked up from germline, CDR1 is MNHEY and CDR2 is SVGEGT. V lost 6 bases, J lost 2 bases, and 11 bases stayed unmatched. The CDR3 DNA follows: TGTGCCAGCAGGCCCGGGAGATTAGCGGGGGGGCAAGAGACCCAGTACTTC. This gives the protein CASRPGRLAGGQETQYF.

This clonotype showed up just a few times. V is TRBV20-1 and J is TRBJ1-3, with unresolved D. This CDR3 is 16 amino acids long. V lost 3 bases, J lost 1 base, and 16 bases lay in between. Germline V gene lookup returns CDR1 DFQATT and CDR2 SNEGSKA (reference sequence). This chain's CDR3 is CSARGPPTTSGNTIYF. In DNA form, the CDR3 reads TGCAGTGCTAGGGGTCCGCCGACGACATCTGGAAACACCATATATTTT.

This clonotype was observed at least ten times. V usage is TRBV14 and J usage is TRBJ2-5; D is unresolved. Germline-derived CDR1 and CDR2 are SGHDN and FVKESK. The V end lost 1 base, the J end lost 6 bases, and 12 bases lay between the germline ends. The CDR3 extends over 14 amino acids. DNA of the CDR3: TGTGCCAGCAGCCAAGGACTTAGCTCGAAGACCCAGTACTTC. Translating gives CASSQGLSSKTQYF.

This clonotype has at least ten counts. V and J are TRBV9 and TRBJ1-1, with D unresolved. This CDR3 is 14 amino acids long. V lost 4 bases, J lost 4 bases, and 14 bases lay in between. The germline gives CDR1 SGDLS, CDR2 YYNGEE. For the CDR3, the DNA is TGTGCCAGCAGCCCGGGGATCGGGTTCACTGAAGCTTTCTTT. It yields the protein CASSPGIGFTEAFF.

V is TRBV7-3 and J is TRBJ2-1; 9 bases align to TRBD2. The J segment lost 9 bases and the V segment lost 5 bases, leaving 8 bases of the junction unmatched. The germline CDR1 and CDR2 sequences are SGHTA and FQGTGA. This CDR3 is 14 amino acids long. In DNA form, the CDR3 reads TGTGCCAGCAGCCCTCAAGGCGGGAGGGGTGAGCAGTTCTTC. Protein sequence: CASSPQGGRGEQFF.

In this sample, this clonotype turned up a few times. The V call is TRBV10-3, the J call TRBJ2-5; the D gene is possibly TRBD1 (5 bases). V was shortened by 2 bases and J by 3 bases, with 7 bases between the two germline ends. The CDR3 contains 13 residues. Germline lookup yields CDR1 ENHRY and CDR2 SYGVKD. For the CDR3, the DNA is TGTGCCATCAGTGAGGGGGCCGAAGAGACCCAGTACTTC. It specifies CAISEGAEETQYF.

This chain connects TRBV12-3 or TRBV12-4 to TRBJ2-3; the D gene is possibly TRBD1 (6 bases). Trimming left V 6 bases short and J 2 bases short, with 18 bases between. CDR3 length: 16 amino acids. The CDR3: CASRLGGHRPTDTQYF. The CDR3 DNA is TGTGCCAGCAGGCTTGGGGGACATCGACCCACAGATACGCAGTATTTT.

The genes are TRBV27 and TRBJ1-5; D remains unclear. V was pared by 3 bases and J by 9 bases, with 12 bases between. The V gene's germline CDR1 is MNHEY and CDR2 SMNVEV (reference sequence). CDR3 length equals 13 residues. The CDR3 DNA reads as TGTGCCAGCAGTTTCGGGCCCGAGTGGCCCCAGCATTTT. This gives the protein CASSFGPEWPQHF.

This clonotype was observed a handful of times. This may come from a read error, since a much larger clone is one base off. V is TRBV5-1 and J is TRBJ1-1; TRBD1 is a possible D gene (5 bases). CDR3 size: 14 residues. Germline V gene lookup returns CDR1 SGHRS and CDR2 YFSETQ. Trimming cost V 2 bases and J 1 base, with 9 bases left between them. The CDR3 DNA reads TGCGCCAGCAGCTTTGACAGTGCGAACACTGAAGCTTTCTTT. It translates to CASSFDSANTEAFF.

The V and J genes are TRBV18 and TRBJ2-7, with D maybe TRBD2 (5 bases). The CDR3 has 16 amino acids. Trimming took 3 bases from V and 7 from J, leaving 22 bases between them. CDR1 is KGHSH and CDR2 is LQKENI in the germline V gene. The CDR3 sequence is CASSPNLGVQSGEQYF. CDR3 coding DNA: TGTGCCAGCTCACCCAACCTTGGGGTCCAGTCGGGGGAGCAGTACTTC.

The chain has TRBV2 and TRBJ1-4; the match to TRBD1 covers 7 bases. Germline CDR1 is SNHLY and CDR2 is FYNNEI. This CDR3 has 19 amino acids. The trim removed 2 bases at V and 0 bases at J, leaving 12 bases unmatched. The CDR3, as DNA: TGTGCCAGCAGTGAAATCAGGACAGGAGATACAGCAACTAATGAAAAACTGTTTTTT. Protein product: CASSEIRTGDTATNEKLFF.

This clonotype was detected ten times or more. CDR3 sequence (DNA): TGTGCCAGCAGGGAGGGACTAGCCAAAAACATTCAGTACTTC. This sequence encodes CASREGLAKNIQYF. The chain has TRBV2 and TRBJ2-4; possibly TRBD2 for D (6 bases). V lost 6 bases, J lost 0 bases, and 9 bases lay in between. The CDR3 runs to 14 residues. CDR1 is SNHLY, CDR2 FYNNEI, per germline. Filled out from reference TRBV2 and TRBJ2-4, the complete variable domain reads EPEVTQTPSHQVTQMGQEVILRCVPISNHLYFYWYRQILGQKVEFLVSFYNNEISEKSEIFDDQFSVERPDGSNFTLKIRSTKLEDSAMYFCASREGLAKNIQYFGAGTRLSVL.

The V gene is TRBV7-9, the J gene TRBJ2-2, with D unresolved. The CDR3 totals 13 residues. Germline values: CDR1 SEHNR, CDR2 FQNEAQ (reference sequence). The V end lost 11 bases, the J end lost 3 bases, and 13 bases lay between the germline ends. CDR3 DNA: TGTGCCCCCGAGATTACTTACACCGGGGAGCTGTTTTTT. Amino acids: CAPEITYTGELFF.

This clonotype came up many times. The chain carries TRBV20-1 and TRBJ1-4; D unclear. V shed 3 bases and J shed 7 bases, with 12 bases lying between them. The germline CDR1 and CDR2 sequences are DFQATT and SNEGSKA (reference sequence). The CDR3 is made up of 13 amino acids. CDR3 bases: TGCAGTGCTAGGGAGGCGGGAAGTGAAAAACTGTTTTTT. Translation gives CSAREAGSEKLFF.

This clonotype was found a few times. This chain links TRBV25-1 with TRBJ2-7; possibly TRBD1 or TRBD2 for D (5 bases each). This CDR3 has 13 residues. V was clipped by 9 bases and J by 2 bases, with 14 bases between them. The germline V gene encodes CDR1 MGHDK and CDR2 SYGVNS. The CDR3 region has the DNA TGTGCCAGTTGTGGGGACCCTCCCTACGAGCAGTACTTC. This sequence encodes CASCGDPPYEQYF.

This clonotype was seen ten or more times. This chain connects TRBV12-3 or TRBV12-4 to TRBJ1-1; 9 bases are a match to TRBD1. This CDR3 spans 16 amino acids. Trimming removed 3 bases from V and 5 bases from J; junction bases left unmatched: 10. The CDR3 nucleotides read TGTGCCAGCAGTTTGACCCTAGGACAGGGGAGTACTGAAGCTTTCTTT. This sequence encodes CASSLTLGQGSTEAFF.

The chain employs TRBV12-3 or TRBV12-4 and TRBJ2-5, with TRBD2 as a possible D gene (6 bases). With 7 bases removed from V and 3 bases from J, the gap between germline ends came to 12 bases. This CDR3 region has 13 residues. The DNA for the CDR3 is TGTGCCAGCATGCAAGGAGGGAAAGAGACCCAGTACTTC. It translates to CASMQGGKETQYF.

This clonotype was seen only a few times. J is TRBJ2-1 and V is TRBV9; 7 bases align to TRBD2. CDR3 length equals 15 residues. Germline-derived CDR1 and CDR2 are SGDLS and YYNGEE. V shed 3 bases and J 7 bases; nucleotides not matched to a gene: 10. The CDR3 reads CASSEGAGIVNEQFF. The CDR3 DNA sequence: TGTGCCAGCAGCGAAGGAGCGGGAATTGTAAATGAGCAGTTCTTC. The full variable domain, completed using reference TRBV9 and TRBJ2-1, is DSGVTQTPKHLITATGQRVTLRCSPRSGDLSVYWYQQSLDQGLQFLIQYYNGEERAKGNILERFSAQQFPDLHSELNLSSLELGDSALYFCASSEGAGIVNEQFFGPGTRLTVL.

This clonotype was observed many times. V usage is TRBV9 and J usage is TRBJ2-2, with D unresolved. V was clipped by 0 bases and J by 8 bases, with 11 bases between them. Per germline, CDR1 SGDLS and CDR2 YYNGEE. The CDR3 runs to 14 residues. DNA for the CDR3: TGTGCCAGCAGCGTAGAACCCTTCGGGGGGGAGCTGTTTTTT. Translation gives CASSVEPFGGELFF.

The genes are TRBV20-1 and TRBJ2-3, with D hard to call. The germline V gene encodes CDR1 DFQATT and CDR2 SNEGSKA (reference sequence). Trimming removed 3 bases at V and 0 bases at J, with 19 bases between. This CDR3 is built from 17 residues. The CDR3 is CSASPGPGTPSTDTQYF. The DNA for the CDR3 is TGCAGTGCTAGCCCCGGGCCTGGAACTCCGAGCACAGATACGCAGTATTTT.